The subject of this entry is one T cell receptor (beta chain). Antigen specificity is unknown. Sequencing used immunoSEQ multiplex PCR; TCRdb keeps in-frame clones, though not all of them. The sample includes 380,000 or so clones, roughly 80% of them seen just once. Between the trimmed V and J ends, which lost 1 base and 4 bases, there was a span of 13 bases. Germline V gene data show CDR1 as MNHEY and CDR2 as SMNVEV (reference sequence). The CDR3 is 15 residues long. The sample is drawn from a study of Ad26.COV2.S vaccination and SARS-CoV-2 variants. Background on the study: As a participant in COV1001, the donor was in the Ad26.COV2.S trial arm. Intramuscularly, Ad26.COV2.S was given either once or twice, 56 days apart.

Study results and limitations: For non-spike TCRs, breadth in vaccine recipients resembled that in placebo recipients. While placebo recipients had lower spike-specific TCR breadth, vaccine recipients had more.

Regarding treatment: around 19 received Ad26.COV2.S at low or high dose, single or two shots; several received placebo; per-sample allocation not given. The investigators took samples on day 63 after the first vaccine or placebo injection. The rearrangement uses TRBV27 and TRBJ1-1; D possibly corresponds to TRBD1 (6 bases). Sequenced here: peripheral blood, sampled in a trial of Ad26.COV2.S vaccine versus placebo. The sequence derives from a person aged 18-65 years who received the Ad26.COV2.S COVID-19 vaccine or a placebo. In DNA, the CDR3 is TGTGCCAGCAGTTTATGGGACCGAGGGGGCACTGAAGCTTTCTTT. Residues: CASSLWDRGGTEAFF.